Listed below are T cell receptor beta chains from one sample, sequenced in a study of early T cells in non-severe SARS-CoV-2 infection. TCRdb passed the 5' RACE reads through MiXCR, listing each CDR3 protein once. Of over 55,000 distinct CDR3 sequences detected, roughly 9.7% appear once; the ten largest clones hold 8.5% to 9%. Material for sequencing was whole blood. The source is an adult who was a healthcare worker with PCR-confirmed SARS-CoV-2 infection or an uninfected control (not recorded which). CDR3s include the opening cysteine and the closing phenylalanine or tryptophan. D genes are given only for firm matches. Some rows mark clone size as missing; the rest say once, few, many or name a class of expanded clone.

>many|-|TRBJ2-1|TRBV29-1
CSVPRGSQGDEQFF
TGCAGCGTCCCACGGGGGTCTCAAGGGGATGAGCAGTTCTTC
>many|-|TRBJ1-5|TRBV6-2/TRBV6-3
CASSQTSNQPQHF
TGTGCCAGCAGTCAGACGTCGAATCAGCCCCAGCATTTT
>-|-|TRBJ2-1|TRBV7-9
CASEEGINEQFF
TGTGCCAGCGAAGAGGGCATCAATGAGCAGTTCTTC
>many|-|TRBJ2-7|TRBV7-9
CASGDRSYEQYF
TGTGCCAGCGGCGATCGTTCCTACGAGCAGTACTTC
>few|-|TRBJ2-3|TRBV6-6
CASSTNRAETQYF
TGTGCCAGCAGCACTAACAGGGCTGAGACGCAGTATTTT
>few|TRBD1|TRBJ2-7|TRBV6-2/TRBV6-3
CASRSFRDRAPYEQYF
TGTGCCAGCAGATCCTTCAGGGACAGGGCGCCCTACGAGCAGTACTTC
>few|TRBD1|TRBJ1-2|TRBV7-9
CASSSGQGAVVVF
TGTGCCAGCAGCTCAGGACAGGGGGCGGTTGTAGTCTTC
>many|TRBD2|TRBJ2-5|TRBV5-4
CASSPGVSGIQETQYF
TGTGCCAGCAGCCCTGGCGTAAGCGGGATTCAAGAGACCCAGTACTTC
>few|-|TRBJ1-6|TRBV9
CASSVWGNSPLHF
TGTGCCAGCAGCGTCTGGGGTAATTCACCCCTCCACTTT
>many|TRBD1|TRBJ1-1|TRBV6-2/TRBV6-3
CASRDDRGTEAFF
TGTGCCAGCAGAGATGACAGGGGGACTGAAGCTTTCTTT
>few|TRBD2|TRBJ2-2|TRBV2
CASSTPRVAGENTGELFF
TGTGCCAGCAGTACCCCGAGGGTAGCGGGAGAGAACACCGGGGAGCTGTTTTTT
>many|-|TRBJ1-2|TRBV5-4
CASSLERPRSNYGYTF
TGTGCCAGCAGCTTGGAACGCCCGAGATCTAACTATGGCTACACCTTC
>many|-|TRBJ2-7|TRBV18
CASSPGVFPYEQYF
TGTGCCAGCTCACCGGGAGTGTTCCCCTACGAGCAGTACTTC
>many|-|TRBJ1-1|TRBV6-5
CASTLGAGTEAFF
TGTGCCAGCACCCTCGGGGCTGGCACTGAAGCTTTCTTT
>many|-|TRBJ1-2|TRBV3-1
CASSQTTVEGRYNGYTF
TGTGCCAGCAGCCAAACAACTGTGGAGGGGCGTTATAATGGCTACACCTTC
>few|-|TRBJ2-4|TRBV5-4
CASSLGQGGIQYF
TGTGCCAGCAGCTTGGGGCAGGGAGGCATTCAGTACTTC
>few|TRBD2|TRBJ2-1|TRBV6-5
CASSLAGVYDEQFF
TGTGCCAGCAGTCTAGCGGGAGTCTATGATGAGCAGTTCTTC
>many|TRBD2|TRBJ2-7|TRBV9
CASSAGLAVAYEQYF
TGTGCCAGCAGCGCGGGACTAGCGGTTGCCTACGAGCAGTACTTC
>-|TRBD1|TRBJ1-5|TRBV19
CASSPGRTGEQPQHF
TGTGCCAGTAGCCCCGGACGTACAGGGGAACAGCCCCAGCATTTT
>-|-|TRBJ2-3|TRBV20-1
CSAYTWDTGWPTDTQYF
TGCAGTGCCTATACGTGGGACACAGGGTGGCCCACAGATACGCAGTATTTT
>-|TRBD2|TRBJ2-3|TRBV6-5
CANSLREGTDTQYF
TGTGCCAACAGTTTGCGGGAGGGCACAGATACGCAGTATTTT
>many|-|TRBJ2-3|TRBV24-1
CATRDDLTDTQYF
TGTGCCACCCGGGACGACCTCACAGATACGCAGTATTTT
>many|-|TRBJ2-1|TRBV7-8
CASSPLEREQFF
TGTGCCAGCAGCCCCCTCGAGAGAGAGCAGTTCTTC